The 8 T cell receptor beta chains below come from one sample, sequenced in a study of somatic mutations in cytotoxic T cells in rheumatoid arthritis. Here immunoSEQ multiplex PCR was the method, and the copy in TCRdb shows in-frame clones only, minus some. This sample carries about 7,300 clones, around two thirds of them seen once, and the ten largest clones take about 16%. Sequenced material: CD8+ T cells sorted from blood. These receptors came from an adult with rheumatoid arthritis.

The V call is TRBV10-3, the J call TRBJ2-1; D is unresolved. The V end lost 2 bases, the J end lost 8 bases, and 4 bases lay between the germline ends. The germline gives CDR1 ENHRY, CDR2 SYGVKD. The CDR3 spans 11 residues. The CDR3 nucleotides read TGTGCCATCAGTGAGGGAGATGAGCAGTTCTTC. Translated, it gives CAISEGDEQFF.

The chain recombines TRBV4-3 with TRBJ1-1, with 7 bases aligning to TRBD1. Germline V gene sequence: CDR1 LGHNA, CDR2 YSLEER. J was trimmed by 3 bases and V by 4 bases; bases with no gene match: 2. This CDR3 region has 13 residues. CDR3 sequence: CASSPDRDTEAFF. Here the CDR3 DNA reads TGCGCCAGCAGCCCTGACAGGGACACTGAAGCTTTCTTT.

The J gene is TRBJ1-2, the V gene TRBV11-2; TRBD1 matches 10 bases. Trimming removed 5 bases from V and 7 bases from J; junction bases left unmatched: 4. Germline values: CDR1 SGHAT, CDR2 FQNNGV. CDR3 length equals 13 residues. CDR3 bases: TGTGCCAGCAGCATAGGGACAGGGGCTGGCTACACCTTC. Its protein is CASSIGTGAGYTF.

The V call is TRBV29-1, the J call TRBJ2-1, with D possibly matching TRBD2 (7 bases). CDR1 and CDR2 (germline): SQVTM, ANQGSEA. This CDR3 has 13 residues. The CDR3 here is CALRGGNYNEQFF. CDR3 sequence (DNA): TGCGCACTGAGGGGGGGCAACTACAATGAGCAGTTCTTC.

The chain combines TRBV7-6 with TRBJ2-1; 8 nucleotides align to TRBD2. Losses at the gene ends were 0 bases for V and 8 bases for J; bases not matched to a gene: 9. This CDR3 spans 16 amino acids. The germline gives CDR1 SGHVS, CDR2 FNYEAQ. The CDR3 nucleotides read TGTGCCAGCAGCTTAGCGCTTGGTCTAGCGGGCCATGAGCAGTTCTTC. It encodes CASSLALGLAGHEQFF.

J is TRBJ2-7 and V is TRBV5-4; TRBD2 matches at 7 bases. The CDR3 runs 14 residues. Germline-derived CDR1 and CDR2 are SGHNT and YYREEE (reference sequence). V was clipped by 0 bases and J by 6 bases; unmatched bases: 6. CDR3 bases: TGTGCCAGCAGCTTGGGAGCGGGATTCGGCGAGCAGTACTTC. It translates to CASSLGAGFGEQYF.

V gene TRBV7-9 combines with J gene TRBJ1-2, with 11 positions matching TRBD1. V trimming: 4 bases; J trimming: 8 bases; junction bases outside the gene matches: 12. CDR1 is SEHNR and CDR2 is FQNEAQ in the germline V gene (reference sequence). CDR3 length equals 16 residues. CDR3 residues: CASSSPGQGGIGGYTF. The CDR3 coding sequence is TGTGCCAGCAGCTCTCCGGGACAGGGGGGCATTGGGGGCTACACCTTC.

This clone was counted a few times. V gene TRBV18 combines with J gene TRBJ1-1; possible D gene TRBD1, 6 bases. The CDR3 runs 12 residues. Germline CDR1 and CDR2: KGHSH and LQKENI. V gave up 8 bases and J gave up 3 bases, with 10 bases separating them. The CDR3 reads CASQEGDTEAFF. CDR3 coding DNA: TGTGCCAGCCAGGAGGGGGACACTGAAGCTTTCTTT.